One and the same sample provided the 3 T cell receptor beta chains below, sequenced in a study of spatial heterogeneity in lung cancer. Regarding time point: sample taken at primary tumor resection. Whole RNA came from tumor, nontumor lung or frozen PBMC and was sequenced without being sorted. TCRdb re-analysed the 5' RACE reads in MiXCR, keeping a single row per CDR3 protein. The table lists roughly 91,000 distinct CDR3 sequences, 15% to 20% of them singletons. Material: PBMCs, obtained at surgery. The source of these receptors is a male donor with early-stage non-small cell lung cancer.

This rearrangement joins TRBV7-3 to TRBJ2-2, with D maybe TRBD1 (5 bases). Germline CDR1 SGHTA, CDR2 FQGTGA. The CDR3 runs to 17 residues. The ends were cut back, 2 bases at V and 0 bases at J, with 13 bases in the middle. As DNA, the CDR3 is TGTGCCAGCAGCTTATATCCAGGGAACACGAACACCGGGGAGCTGTTTTTT. This encodes CASSLYPGNTNTGELFF. Variable domain in full (rest from reference TRBV7-3 and TRBJ2-2): GAGVSQTPSNKVTEKGKYVELRCDPISGHTALYWYRQSLGQGPEFLIYFQGTGAADDSGLPNDRFFAVRPEGSVSTLKIQRTERGDSAVYLCASSLYPGNTNTGELFFGEGSRLTVL.

This sequence joins TRBV28 and TRBJ2-7; no definite D call. The CDR3 contains 12 residues. Trimming left V 7 bases short and J 2 bases short, with 9 bases between. Germline CDR1 reads MDHEN; CDR2 reads SYDVKM. The CDR3 protein is CASTAGPYEQYF. The CDR3 nucleotides read TGTGCCAGCACCGCCGGGCCCTACGAGCAGTACTTC.

The chain uses TRBV4-2 and TRBJ2-1; 7 nucleotides agree with TRBD2. Germline values: CDR1 LGHNA, CDR2 YNFKEQ. The CDR3 length is 15 residues. V gave up 4 bases and J gave up 5 bases; unmatched junction bases: 8. The CDR3 DNA sequence: TGTGCCAGCAGCCCAAGTCAGGGAGGGGACAATGAGCAGTTCTTC. As protein: CASSPSQGGDNEQFF.